This entry lists 32 T cell receptor beta chains sequenced from one sample in a study of CDR3 diversity in severe acne. TCRdb analysed the PCR reads with MiXCR anew, one entry per CDR3 protein. The sample holds about 93,000 distinct CDR3 sequences, roughly half seen once. Material: blood. Source of these receptors: a male donor in good health, serving as a control.

This clonotype was recorded at least ten times. The chain joins TRBV20-1 to TRBJ1-4; D remains ambiguous. V lost 1 base to trimming and J lost 9 bases, with 24 bases between them. The V gene's germline CDR1 is DFQATT and CDR2 SNEGSKA (reference sequence). The CDR3 covers 17 residues. The CDR3: CSARGGGVGEKKKKLFF. In DNA form, the CDR3 reads TGCAGTGCTAGAGGGGGTGGTGTAGGTGAAAAAAAAAAAAAACTGTTTTTT.

On this clonotype itself: Germline and junction disagree at one end, which may indicate a read error. V usage is TRBV25-1 and J usage is TRBJ2-1; tentative D call: TRBD2 (5 bases). Germline loops: CDR1 MGHDK, CDR2 SYGVNS. This CDR3 region has 15 residues. CDR3 DNA: TGTGCCAGCAGCCGCTTCGGGCGCAGCCCCAATGAGCGGCTCTTC. Residues: CASSRFGRSPNERLF.

The chain employs TRBV7-3 and TRBJ1-2; D perhaps matches TRBD1 (6 bases). The CDR3 loop spans 17 amino acids. V was clipped by 5 bases and J by 4 bases, with 23 bases between them. Germline V gene data show CDR1 as SGHTA and CDR2 as FQGTGA. This CDR3 reads CASSPDGRGDTAYGYTF. The CDR3 region has the DNA TGTGCCAGCAGCCCCGACGGCAGGGGAGACACTGCCTATGGCTACACCTTC.

This clonotype has just a few counts. V is TRBV14 and J is TRBJ1-1; D remains ambiguous. V lost 1 base and J 5 bases, leaving 11 bases between the germline ends. Germline V lookup: CDR1 SGHDN, CDR2 FVKESK. The CDR3 extends over 14 amino acids. The CDR3 DNA reads TGTGCCAGCAGCCAAGTAAGGGAGTGGACTGAAGCTTTCTTT. It translates to CASSQVREWTEAFF. Together with reference TRBV14 and TRBJ1-1, the CDR3 gives the full variable domain: EAGVTQFPSHSVIEKGQTVTLRCDPISGHDNLYWYRRVMGKEIKFLLHFVKESKQDESGMPNNRFLAERTGGTYSTLKVQPAELEDSGVYFCASSQVREWTEAFFGQGTRLTVV.

V is TRBV10-2 and J is TRBJ2-7, with D unclear. Germline CDR1 WSHSY, CDR2 SAAADI. CDR3 length equals 13 residues. Trimming pared 3 bases from V and 4 bases from J, leaving 10 bases between. Here the CDR3 reads CASSDSRAYEQYF. The CDR3 region has the DNA TGCGCCAGCAGTGATAGCCGGGCTTACGAGCAGTACTTC.

The chain combines TRBV12-5 with TRBJ2-1; TRBD2 is a possible D gene (7 bases). From germline, CDR1 is LGHNT and CDR2 FRNRAP. V gave up 8 bases and J gave up 8 bases, with 28 bases separating them. The CDR3 length is 17 residues. The CDR3 coding sequence is TGTGCTAGTCGGGGAGGGTTAGACACCGGGGGCGGCGATGAGCAGTTCTTC. Protein product: CASRGGLDTGGGDEQFF. The variable domain in full, completed from reference TRBV12-5 and TRBJ2-1, reads DARVTQTPRHKVTEMGQEVTMRCQPILGHNTVFWYRQTMMQGLELLAYFRNRAPLDDSGMPKDRFSAEMPDATLATLKIQPSEPRDSAVYFCASRGGLDTGGGDEQFFGPGTRLTVL.

This clonotype was found many times. The chain uses TRBV19 and TRBJ2-1, with D tentatively TRBD2 (7 bases). The germline V and J ends were trimmed by 8 bases and 8 bases, with 22 bases remaining between them. This CDR3 is built from 15 residues. Per the germline V gene, CDR1 is LNHDA and CDR2 is SQIVND (reference sequence). The DNA of the CDR3 is TGTGCCAGTGAAGGGGGGAGGGCCATTTCACATGAGCAGTTCTTC. Its protein product is CASEGGRAISHEQFF.

The table lists this clonotype with a few counts. This chain joins TRBV2 and TRBJ1-2; the D is unclear. The CDR3 has 10 amino acids. Germline V CDR1 and CDR2: SNHLY, FYNNEI. Trimming took 9 bases from V and 8 from J, leaving 10 bases between them. The CDR3 region has the DNA TGTGCCAGGTACATTAACGGCTACACCTTC. It encodes CARYINGYTF.

V usage is TRBV7-9 and J usage is TRBJ2-2, with 11 bases that match TRBD2. The CDR3 is 18 residues long. The V gene end was trimmed by 0 bases and the J gene end by 4 bases; junction bases not matched to a gene: 7. Germline CDR1 reads SEHNR; CDR2 reads FQNEAQ (reference sequence). The CDR3 DNA reads as TGTGCCAGCAGCTTAGCATTTCTAGCGGGAGGAGCCACCGGGGAGCTGTTTTTT. This translates into CASSLAFLAGGATGELFF. Full variable domain (remainder filled in from reference TRBV7-9 and TRBJ2-2): DTGVSQNPRHKITKRGQNVTFRCDPISEHNRLYWYRQTLGQGPEFLTYFQNEAQLEKSRLLSDRFSAERPKGSFSTLEIQRTEQGDSAMYLCASSLAFLAGGATGELFFGEGSRLTVL.

This clonotype showed up just a few times. The chain carries TRBV7-9 and TRBJ2-2; no clear D. The CDR3 has 14 amino acids. V was pared by 5 bases and J by 7 bases, with 14 bases between. In germline, CDR1 is SEHNR, CDR2 FQNEAQ (reference sequence). The chain's CDR3 is CASSLGLVSGELFF. Written as DNA, the CDR3 is TGTGCCAGCAGCCTCGGGCTAGTAAGCGGGGAGCTGTTTTTT.

This clonotype was seen a few times. The V gene is TRBV7-9, the J gene TRBJ2-7, with 8 bases lining up with TRBD2. The V gene's germline CDR1 is SEHNR and CDR2 FQNEAQ (reference sequence). The junction had 7 bases not matched to a gene; V was cut back by 6 bases and J by 6 bases. The CDR3 spans 13 residues. The CDR3 is CASSSGGVVEQYF. In nucleotides, the CDR3 is TGTGCCAGCAGTTCGGGGGGGGTGGTCGAGCAGTACTTC.

The rearrangement joins TRBV3-1 to TRBJ2-6; D is unresolved. Trimming removed 10 bases at V and 2 bases at J, with 9 bases between. The germline V gene encodes CDR1 LGHDT and CDR2 YNNKEL (reference sequence). This CDR3 region has 13 residues. CDR3 DNA: TGTGCCACCAACCGGGCTGGGGCCAACGTCCTGACTTTC. Amino acids: CATNRAGANVLTF.

The chain couples TRBV7-6 to TRBJ2-7; 9 bases line up with TRBD1. This CDR3 is 15 amino acids long. J gave up 6 bases and V 5 bases, and 11 bases lay outside the gene matches. Germline CDR1 and CDR2: SGHVS and FNYEAQ. The CDR3 region is CASSHPQGAASEQYF. DNA of the CDR3: TGTGCCAGCAGCCATCCACAGGGGGCGGCCTCCGAGCAGTACTTC. Together with reference TRBV7-6 and TRBJ2-7, the CDR3 gives the full variable domain: GAGVSQSPRYKVTKRGQDVALRCDPISGHVSLYWYRQALGQGPEFLTYFNYEAQQDKSGLPNDRFSAERPEGSISTLTIQRTEQRDSAMYRCASSHPQGAASEQYFGPGTRLTVT.

The V gene is TRBV20-1, the J gene TRBJ2-5, with 11 bases identical to TRBD2. Germline V CDR1 and CDR2: DFQATT, SNEGSKA (reference sequence). V shed 6 bases, J shed 5 bases, and the junction held 11 bases outside the gene matches. CDR3 length: 15 residues. This CDR3 reads CSAFSGTSGTETQYF. In DNA, the CDR3 is TGCAGTGCCTTCTCCGGGACTAGCGGCACGGAGACCCAGTACTTC.

The rearrangement links TRBV29-1 to TRBJ1-4, with D possibly matching TRBD1 (5 bases). Germline-derived CDR1 and CDR2 are SQVTM and ANQGSEA. The V gene lost 4 bases and the J gene lost 6 bases, with 12 bases spanning the gap. The CDR3 is 13 residues long. CDR3 DNA: TGCAGCGTTGGGGGGAATCCGGATGAAAAACTGTTTTTT. It yields the protein CSVGGNPDEKLFF.

This chain uses TRBV18 with TRBJ2-5; maybe TRBD2 (5 bases). Per the germline V gene, CDR1 is KGHSH and CDR2 is LQKENI. Trimming cost V 2 bases and J 3 bases, with 13 bases left between them. The CDR3 extends over 15 amino acids. CDR3 protein: CASSPEGRLKETQYF. The CDR3 DNA follows: TGTGCCAGCTCACCAGAAGGGAGACTCAAAGAGACCCAGTACTTC.

This chain uses TRBV18 with TRBJ2-7, with 14 bases fitting TRBD2. V lost 1 base and J lost 0; bases outside the gene matches: 2. The CDR3 sequence is 17 residues long. Germline lookup yields CDR1 KGHSH and CDR2 LQKENI. The CDR3 loop is CASSPLGLAGGSYEQYF. The CDR3 coding sequence is TGTGCCAGCTCACCACTTGGACTAGCGGGGGGCTCCTACGAGCAGTACTTC.

With regard to this clonotype: One end of the junction does not line up with germline, which may come from a read error. This chain links TRBV10-2 with TRBJ1-1, with unresolved D. Germline values: CDR1 WSHSY, CDR2 SAAADI. The CDR3 consists of 13 residues. The DNA for the CDR3 is TGTGCCAGCTCACGTAAGGGAGACACTGAAGCTTTCTTT. Translated, it gives CASSRKGDTEAFF.

This clonotype is labeled as medium-sized. The chain employs TRBV19 and TRBJ1-5; no clear D. The germline gives CDR1 LNHDA, CDR2 SQIVND (reference sequence). Deletions cut 8 bases from V and 7 bases from J, with 18 bases between. The CDR3 extends over 14 amino acids. CDR3 residues: CASGVGMYYQPQHF. CDR3 sequence (DNA): TGTGCCAGTGGGGTGGGGATGTACTACCAGCCCCAGCATTTT.

In its sample, this clonotype was seen a few times. The CDR3 DNA sequence: TGTGCCAGCAGCTTAAATAGGGACAGCTCTGGAAACACCATATATTTT. Amino acids: CASSLNRDSSGNTIYF. The chain joins TRBV7-8 to TRBJ1-3; 7 nucleotides align to TRBD1. V lost 2 bases, J lost 0 bases, and 4 bases stayed unmatched. Germline V CDR1 and CDR2: SGHVS, FQNEAQ. The CDR3 has 16 amino acids. The whole variable domain, filled in from reference TRBV7-8 and TRBJ1-3, reads GAGVSQSPRYKVAKRGQDVALRCDPISGHVSLFWYQQALGQGPEFLTYFQNEAQLDKSGLPSDRFFAERPEGSVSTLKIQRTQQEDSAVYLCASSLNRDSSGNTIYFGEGSWLTVV.

The V and J genes are TRBV19 and TRBJ1-4; TRBD1 might be the D (5 bases). Germline loops: CDR1 LNHDA, CDR2 SQIVND (reference sequence). Trimming removed 6 bases from V and 5 bases from J, with 19 bases in between. This CDR3 region has 16 residues. CDR3 DNA sequence: TGTGCCAGTAGACCAACTGCAGGGACGGCCAATGAAAAACTGTTTTTT. Translating gives CASRPTAGTANEKLFF.

The chain recombines TRBV7-8 with TRBJ2-7; 9 bases agree with TRBD2. The CDR3 length is 16 residues. V was clipped by 5 bases and J by 2 bases; unmatched bases: 10. From germline, CDR1 is SGHVS and CDR2 FQNEAQ. The CDR3 sequence: CASSQTSGRGPYEQYF. CDR3 nucleotides: TGTGCCAGCAGCCAAACTAGCGGGCGGGGCCCCTACGAGCAGTACTTC.

Worth noting for this clonotype: The final CDR3 position lacks the conserved phenylalanine or tryptophan, pointing to a likely read error. This rearrangement joins TRBV20-1 to TRBJ2-7, with 8 bases matching TRBD2. Trimming at V came to 3 bases and at J to 6 bases, leaving 10 bases not matched to a gene. The CDR3 length is 14 residues. Germline CDR1 and CDR2: DFQATT and SNEGSKA (reference sequence). The CDR3 DNA reads TGCAGTGCTAGGGGGACTAGTGGGAGAGGCGAGCAGTACTAC. This gives the protein CSARGTSGRGEQYY.

The rearrangement uses TRBV20-1 and TRBJ1-2; D is perhaps TRBD1 (6 bases). V was cut by 5 bases and J by 4 bases, with 17 bases left in between. The CDR3 runs 14 residues. Germline CDR1 and CDR2: DFQATT and SNEGSKA (reference sequence). Here the CDR3 DNA reads TGCAGTGCTGGGAAGACAGGCGCGGGCTATGGCTACACCTTC. Amino acids: CSAGKTGAGYGYTF.

V gene TRBV2 combines with J gene TRBJ2-7; 7 positions agree with TRBD2. V lost 7 bases, J lost 2 bases, and 8 bases stayed unmatched. The CDR3 has 14 residues. Germline V gives CDR1 SNHLY, CDR2 FYNNEI. In nucleotides, the CDR3 is TGTGCCAGCACCTGGGGAGGGATCCCCTACGAGCAGTACTTC. Protein product: CASTWGGIPYEQYF.

This clonotype was seen at least ten times. The CDR3 sequence is CAISREAETQYF. The CDR3 DNA reads TGTGCCATCAGTCGTGAGGCAGAGACCCAGTACTTC. This rearrangement joins TRBV10-3 to TRBJ2-5, with no clear D. V was shortened by 5 bases and J by 4 bases, with 8 bases between the two germline ends. The length of the CDR3 is 12 residues. The germline CDR1 and CDR2 sequences are ENHRY and SYGVKD.

This clonotype rates as medium-sized. The chain recombines TRBV20-1 with TRBJ2-1; D is perhaps TRBD2 (5 bases). Looked up from germline, CDR1 is DFQATT and CDR2 is SNEGSKA (reference sequence). The CDR3 is made up of 15 amino acids. Deletions cut 6 bases from V and 1 base from J, with 16 bases between. This CDR3 reads CSAHRTELSYNEQFF. DNA of the CDR3: TGCAGTGCCCACCGGACTGAGCTATCCTACAATGAGCAGTTCTTC.

This clonotype was seen repeatedly, ten times or more. At one end the junction does not follow the germline gene, possibly because of a read error. The V call is TRBV6-1, the J call TRBJ2-6; possible D gene TRBD2, 5 bases. This CDR3 spans 15 amino acids. Germline V CDR1 and CDR2: MNHNS, SASEGT. As DNA, the CDR3 is TGTGCCAGCAGGGAAGGGAGTTCTGGGGCCAACGTCCTGACTTTC. This encodes CASREGSSGANVLTF.

As regards this clonotype: The DNA is omitted, as the CDR3 cannot be located on it reliably, and the CDR3 follows TCRdb's listing. The chain employs TRBV19 and TRBJ2-1; TRBD1 is taken as the D call from the table, unchecked against the DNA. Termini included, the CDR3 measures 20 amino acids. The germline V gene encodes CDR1 LNHDA and CDR2 SQIVND (reference sequence). The CDR3 protein is CASSRTNVLTFGAGDNEQFF.

This rearrangement joins TRBV6-4 to TRBJ2-1; TRBD2 matches 10 bases. There are 16 residues in the CDR3. The germline CDR1 and CDR2 sequences are MRHNA and SNTAGT. V shed 4 bases and J 12 bases; nucleotides not matched to a gene: 15. The CDR3 coding sequence is TGTGCCAGCAGTGGGGGGACTAGCGAGGCCACAGATACGCAGTTCTTC. It is translated as CASSGGTSEATDTQFF.

This clonotype came up many times. V is TRBV6-6 and J is TRBJ2-2, with 7 positions matching TRBD1. V was pared by 6 bases and J by 5 bases, with 9 bases of the junction left unmatched. The germline gives CDR1 MNHNY, CDR2 SVGAGI (reference sequence). The CDR3 is made up of 15 amino acids. The CDR3 loop reads CASSPGTEPTGELFF. CDR3 sequence (DNA): TGTGCCAGCAGCCCCGGGACAGAACCTACCGGGGAGCTGTTTTTT.

This clonotype was recorded many times. The rearrangement links TRBV4-1 to TRBJ2-1; the match to TRBD2 covers 7 bases. Germline CDR1 MGHRA, CDR2 YSYEKL. The trim removed 4 bases at V and 4 bases at J, leaving 7 bases unmatched. The CDR3 covers 15 residues. The CDR3 spells CASSRETGGYNEQFF. In DNA form, the CDR3 reads TGCGCCAGCAGCCGGGAGACGGGGGGTTACAATGAGCAGTTCTTC.